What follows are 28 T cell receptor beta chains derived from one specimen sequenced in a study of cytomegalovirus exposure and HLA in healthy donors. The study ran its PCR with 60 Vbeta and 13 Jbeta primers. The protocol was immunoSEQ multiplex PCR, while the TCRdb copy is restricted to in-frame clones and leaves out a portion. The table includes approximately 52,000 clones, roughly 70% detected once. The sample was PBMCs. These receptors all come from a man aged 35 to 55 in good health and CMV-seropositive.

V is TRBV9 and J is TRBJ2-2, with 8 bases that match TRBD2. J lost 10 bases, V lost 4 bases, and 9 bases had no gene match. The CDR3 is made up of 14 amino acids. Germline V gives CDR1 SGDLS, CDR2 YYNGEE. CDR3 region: CASSPREGLKELFF. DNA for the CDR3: TGTGCCAGCAGCCCCCGGGAGGGCCTCAAGGAGCTGTTTTTT. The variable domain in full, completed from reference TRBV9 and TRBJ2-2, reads DSGVTQTPKHLITATGQRVTLRCSPRSGDLSVYWYQQSLDQGLQFLIQYYNGEERAKGNILERFSAQQFPDLHSELNLSSLELGDSALYFCASSPREGLKELFFGEGSRLTVL.

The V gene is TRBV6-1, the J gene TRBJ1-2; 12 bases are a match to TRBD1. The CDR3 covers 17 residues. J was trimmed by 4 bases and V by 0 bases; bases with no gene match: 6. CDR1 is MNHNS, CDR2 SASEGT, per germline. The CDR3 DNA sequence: TGTGCCAGCAGTGAAGCGGGACAGGGGGCGCACGGCTATGGCTACACCTTC. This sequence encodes CASSEAGQGAHGYGYTF.

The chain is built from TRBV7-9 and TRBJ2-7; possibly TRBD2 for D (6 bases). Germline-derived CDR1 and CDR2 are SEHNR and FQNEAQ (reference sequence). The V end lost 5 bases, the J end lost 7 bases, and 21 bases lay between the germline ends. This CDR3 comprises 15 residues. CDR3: CASSLGLHPSGEQYF. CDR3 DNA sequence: TGTGCCAGCAGCCTGGGACTCCACCCCAGTGGAGAGCAGTACTTC. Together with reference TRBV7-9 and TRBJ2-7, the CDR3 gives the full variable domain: DTGVSQNPRHKITKRGQNVTFRCDPISEHNRLYWYRQTLGQGPEFLTYFQNEAQLEKSRLLSDRFSAERPKGSFSTLEIQRTEQGDSAMYLCASSLGLHPSGEQYFGPGTRLTVT.

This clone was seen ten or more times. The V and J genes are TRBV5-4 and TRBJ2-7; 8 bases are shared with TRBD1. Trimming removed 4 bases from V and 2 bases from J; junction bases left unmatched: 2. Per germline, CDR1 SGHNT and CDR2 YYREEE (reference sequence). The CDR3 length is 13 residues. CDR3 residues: CASSMDRAYEQYF. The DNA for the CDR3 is TGTGCCAGCAGCATGGACAGGGCCTACGAGCAGTACTTC.

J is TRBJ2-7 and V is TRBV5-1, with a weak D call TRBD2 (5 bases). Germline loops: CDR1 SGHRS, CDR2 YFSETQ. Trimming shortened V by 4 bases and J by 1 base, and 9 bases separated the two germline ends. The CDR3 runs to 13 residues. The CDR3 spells CASSRTDSYEQYF. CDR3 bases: TGCGCCAGCAGCCGGACTGATTCCTACGAGCAGTACTTC.

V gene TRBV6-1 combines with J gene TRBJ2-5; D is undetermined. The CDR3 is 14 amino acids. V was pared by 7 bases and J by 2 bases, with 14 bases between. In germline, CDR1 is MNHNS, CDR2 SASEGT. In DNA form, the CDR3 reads TGTGCCAGCACTCCCGCCCCGGTACAAGAGACCCAGTACTTC. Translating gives CASTPAPVQETQYF.

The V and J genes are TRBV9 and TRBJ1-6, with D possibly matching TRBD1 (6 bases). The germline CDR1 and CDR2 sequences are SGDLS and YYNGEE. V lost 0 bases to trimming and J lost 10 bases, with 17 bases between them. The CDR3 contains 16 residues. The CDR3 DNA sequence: TGTGCCAGCAGCGTAGGTTTGAGGGGGAGAAACTCACCCCTCCACTTT. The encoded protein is CASSVGLRGRNSPLHF.

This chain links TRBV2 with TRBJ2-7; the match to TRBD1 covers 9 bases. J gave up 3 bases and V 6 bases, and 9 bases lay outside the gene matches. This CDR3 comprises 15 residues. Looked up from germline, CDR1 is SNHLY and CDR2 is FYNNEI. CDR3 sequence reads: CASSDTGTGNYEQYF. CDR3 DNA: TGTGCCAGCAGCGACACCGGGACAGGGAACTACGAGCAGTACTTC. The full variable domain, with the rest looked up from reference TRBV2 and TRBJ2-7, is EPEVTQTPSHQVTQMGQEVILRCVPISNHLYFYWYRQILGQKVEFLVSFYNNEISEKSEIFDDQFSVERPDGSNFTLKIRSTKLEDSAMYFCASSDTGTGNYEQYFGPGTRLTVT.

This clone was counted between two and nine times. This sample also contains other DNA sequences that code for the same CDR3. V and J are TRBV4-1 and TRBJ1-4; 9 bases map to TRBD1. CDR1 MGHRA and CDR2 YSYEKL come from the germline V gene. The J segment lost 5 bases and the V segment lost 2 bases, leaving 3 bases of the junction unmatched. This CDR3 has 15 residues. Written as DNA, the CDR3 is TGCGCCAGCAGCCAAAGCGGGACAGGGAATGAAAAACTGTTTTTT. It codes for CASSQSGTGNEKLFF.

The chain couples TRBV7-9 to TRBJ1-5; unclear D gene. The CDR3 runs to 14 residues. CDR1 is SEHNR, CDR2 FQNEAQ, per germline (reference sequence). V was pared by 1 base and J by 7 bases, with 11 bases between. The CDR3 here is CASSLGERGQPQHF. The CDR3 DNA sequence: TGTGCCAGCAGCTTAGGCGAAAGAGGACAGCCCCAGCATTTT.

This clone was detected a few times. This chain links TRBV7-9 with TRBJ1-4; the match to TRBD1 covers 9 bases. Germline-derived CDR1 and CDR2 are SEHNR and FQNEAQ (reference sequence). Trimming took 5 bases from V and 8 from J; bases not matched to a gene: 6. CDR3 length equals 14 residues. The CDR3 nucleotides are TGTGCCAGCAGCCGGGGACAGGGTAGGGAAAAACTGTTTTTT. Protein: CASSRGQGREKLFF. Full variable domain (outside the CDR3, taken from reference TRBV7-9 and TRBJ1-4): DTGVSQNPRHKITKRGQNVTFRCDPISEHNRLYWYRQTLGQGPEFLTYFQNEAQLEKSRLLSDRFSAERPKGSFSTLEIQRTEQGDSAMYLCASSRGQGREKLFFGSGTQLSVL.

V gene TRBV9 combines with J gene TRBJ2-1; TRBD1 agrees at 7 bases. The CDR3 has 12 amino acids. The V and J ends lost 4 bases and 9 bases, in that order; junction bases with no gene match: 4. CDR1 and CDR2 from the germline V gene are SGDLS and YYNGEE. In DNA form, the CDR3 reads TGTGCCAGCAGCTTAGCAGGGGGTGAGCAGTTCTTC. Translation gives CASSLAGGEQFF.

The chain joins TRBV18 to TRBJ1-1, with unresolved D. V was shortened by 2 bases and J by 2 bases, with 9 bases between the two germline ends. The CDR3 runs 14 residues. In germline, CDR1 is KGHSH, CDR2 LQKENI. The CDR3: CASSPETVNTEAFF. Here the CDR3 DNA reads TGTGCCAGCTCACCAGAAACAGTCAACACTGAAGCTTTCTTT.

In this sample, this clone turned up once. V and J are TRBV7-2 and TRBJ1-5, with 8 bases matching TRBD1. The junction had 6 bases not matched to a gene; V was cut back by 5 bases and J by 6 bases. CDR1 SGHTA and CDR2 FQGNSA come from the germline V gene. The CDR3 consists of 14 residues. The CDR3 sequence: CASSPDRAVQPQHF. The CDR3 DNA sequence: TGTGCCAGCAGCCCGGACAGGGCTGTTCAGCCCCAGCATTTT.

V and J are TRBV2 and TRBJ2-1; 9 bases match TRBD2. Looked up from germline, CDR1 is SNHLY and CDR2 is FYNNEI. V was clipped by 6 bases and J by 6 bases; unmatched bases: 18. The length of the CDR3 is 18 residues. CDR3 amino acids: CASSSPAGGARLGNEQFF. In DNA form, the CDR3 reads TGTGCCAGCAGCTCCCCGGCGGGGGGGGCACGTTTAGGCAATGAGCAGTTCTTC.

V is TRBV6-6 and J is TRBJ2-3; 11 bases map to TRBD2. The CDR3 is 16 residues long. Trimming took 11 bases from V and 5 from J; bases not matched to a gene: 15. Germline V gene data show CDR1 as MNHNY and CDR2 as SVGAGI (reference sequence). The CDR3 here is CALTASGGPAGDTQYF. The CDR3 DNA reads TGTGCCCTTACGGCTAGCGGGGGGCCTGCGGGAGATACGCAGTATTTT.

The CDR3 reads CSVKDRTMNTEAFF. The CDR3 bases are TGCAGCGTCAAGGACAGGACCATGAACACTGAAGCTTTCTTT. The gene calls are TRBV29-1 and TRBJ1-1; 7 bases line up with TRBD1. Germline assignment: CDR1 SQVTM and CDR2 ANQGSEA. V was pared by 6 bases and J by 0 bases, with 7 bases of the junction left unmatched. The CDR3 contains 14 residues.

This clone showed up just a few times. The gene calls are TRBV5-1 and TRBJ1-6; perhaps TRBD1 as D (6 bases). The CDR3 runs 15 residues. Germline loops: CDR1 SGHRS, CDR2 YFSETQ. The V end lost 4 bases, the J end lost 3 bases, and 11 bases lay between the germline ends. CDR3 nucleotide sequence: TGCGCCAGCAGCCGGGGGGGACACTATAATTCACCCCTCCACTTT. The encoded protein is CASSRGGHYNSPLHF. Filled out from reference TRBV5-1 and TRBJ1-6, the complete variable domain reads KAGVTQTPRYLIKTRGQQVTLSCSPISGHRSVSWYQQTPGQGLQFLFEYFSETQRNKGNFPGRFSGRQFSNSRSEMNVSTLELGDSALYLCASSRGGHYNSPLHFGNGTRLTVT.

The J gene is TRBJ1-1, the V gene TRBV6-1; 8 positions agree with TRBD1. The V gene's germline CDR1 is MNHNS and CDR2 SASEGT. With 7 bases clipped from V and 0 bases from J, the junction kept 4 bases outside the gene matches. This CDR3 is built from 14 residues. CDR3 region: CASTRQGMNTEAFF. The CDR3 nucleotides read TGTGCCAGCACCAGACAGGGGATGAACACTGAAGCTTTCTTT.

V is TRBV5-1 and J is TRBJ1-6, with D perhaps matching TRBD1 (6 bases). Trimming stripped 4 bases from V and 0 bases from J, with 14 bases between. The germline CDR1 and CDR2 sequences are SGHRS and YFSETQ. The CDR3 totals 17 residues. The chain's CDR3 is CASSVGQQSSYNSPLHF. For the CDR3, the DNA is TGCGCCAGCAGCGTTGGACAGCAGAGCTCCTATAATTCACCCCTCCACTTT.

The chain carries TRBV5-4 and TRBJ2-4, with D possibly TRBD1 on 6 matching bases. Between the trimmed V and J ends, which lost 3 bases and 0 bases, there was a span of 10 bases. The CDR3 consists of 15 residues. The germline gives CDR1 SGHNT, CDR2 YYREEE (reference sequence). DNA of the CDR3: TGTGCCAGCAGCTCAACAGGGATAGCCAAAAACATTCAGTACTTC. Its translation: CASSSTGIAKNIQYF.

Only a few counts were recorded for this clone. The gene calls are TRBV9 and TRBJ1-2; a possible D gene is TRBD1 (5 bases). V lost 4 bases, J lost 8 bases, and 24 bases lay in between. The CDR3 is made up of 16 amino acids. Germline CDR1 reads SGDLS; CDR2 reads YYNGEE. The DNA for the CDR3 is TGTGCCAGCAGCACCCAAAGGGGAAATACCTTATACGGCTACACCTTC. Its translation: CASSTQRGNTLYGYTF.

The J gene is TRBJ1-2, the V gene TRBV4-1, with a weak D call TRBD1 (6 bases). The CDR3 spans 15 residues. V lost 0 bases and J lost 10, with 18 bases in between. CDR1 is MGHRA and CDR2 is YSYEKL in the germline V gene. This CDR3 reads CASSQDWAGTFPYTF. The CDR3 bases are TGCGCCAGCAGCCAAGACTGGGCCGGGACATTTCCCTACACCTTC.

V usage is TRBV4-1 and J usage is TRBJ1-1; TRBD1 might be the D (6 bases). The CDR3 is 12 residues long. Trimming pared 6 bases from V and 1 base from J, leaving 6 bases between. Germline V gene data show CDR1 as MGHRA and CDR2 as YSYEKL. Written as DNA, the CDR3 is TGCGCCAGCAGGGGGGCGAACACTGAAGCTTTCTTT. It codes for CASRGANTEAFF.

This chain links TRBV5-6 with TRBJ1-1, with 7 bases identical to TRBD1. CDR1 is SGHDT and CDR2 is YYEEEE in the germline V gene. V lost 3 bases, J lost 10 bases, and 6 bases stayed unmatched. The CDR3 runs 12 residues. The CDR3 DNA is TGTGCCAGCAGCTCTCAGGGGGGTGTAGCTTTCTTT. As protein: CASSSQGGVAFF.

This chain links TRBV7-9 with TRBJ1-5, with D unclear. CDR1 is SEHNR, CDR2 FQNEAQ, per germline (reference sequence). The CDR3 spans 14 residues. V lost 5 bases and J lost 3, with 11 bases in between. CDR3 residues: CASSPPYANQPQHF. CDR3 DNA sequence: TGTGCCAGCAGCCCGCCCTATGCCAATCAGCCCCAGCATTTT.

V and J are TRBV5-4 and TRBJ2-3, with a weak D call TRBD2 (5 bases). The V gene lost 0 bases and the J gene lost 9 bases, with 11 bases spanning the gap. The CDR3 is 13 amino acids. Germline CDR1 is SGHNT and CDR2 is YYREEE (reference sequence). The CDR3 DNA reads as TGTGCCAGCAGCTTGGGGACTTCCGACACGCAGTATTTT. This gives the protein CASSLGTSDTQYF.

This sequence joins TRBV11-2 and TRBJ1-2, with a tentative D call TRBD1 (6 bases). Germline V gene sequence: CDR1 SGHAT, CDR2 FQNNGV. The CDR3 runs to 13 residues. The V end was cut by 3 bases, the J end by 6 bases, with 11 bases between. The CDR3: CASSFWTEDGYTF. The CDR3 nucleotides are TGTGCCAGCAGCTTCTGGACAGAGGATGGCTACACCTTC.